What follows are 27 T cell receptor beta chains derived from one specimen sequenced in a study of early stage breast cancer tumors. Repertoires were generated with immunoSEQ multiplex PCR, while TCRdb's copy carries only in-frame clones and drops some. The table shows around 4,500 clones, with 65% to 75% occurring only once. The specimen sequenced was normal breast tissue next to the tumor. The receptor set was obtained from a person between 60 and 69 years old with breast cancer.

V usage is TRBV5-1 and J usage is TRBJ2-1, with a tentative D call TRBD2 (6 bases). Trimming removed 0 bases from V and 4 bases from J, with 11 bases in between. This CDR3 contains 15 residues. CDR1 is SGHRS, CDR2 YFSETQ, per germline. The CDR3 DNA follows: TGCGCCAGCAGCTTGGCCCAACGGGAGTACAATGAGCAGTTCTTC. Protein product: CASSLAQREYNEQFF.

This clone has more than one count but fewer than ten. V is TRBV28 and J is TRBJ1-5; D perhaps matches TRBD1 (5 bases). V gave up 2 bases and J gave up 7 bases, with 15 bases separating them. The germline V gene encodes CDR1 MDHEN and CDR2 SYDVKM. The CDR3 sequence is 15 residues long. CDR3 sequence: CASSLELGAVQPQHF. The CDR3 DNA reads as TGTGCCAGCAGTTTAGAGTTAGGGGCGGTCCAGCCCCAGCATTTT.

The chain joins TRBV7-3 to TRBJ1-2; possible D gene TRBD1, 5 bases. Germline CDR1 reads SGHTA; CDR2 reads FQGTGA. V lost 5 bases and J 4 bases, leaving 17 bases between the germline ends. The CDR3 runs to 15 residues. The CDR3: CASSPFGAGTYGYTF. CDR3 nucleotide sequence: TGTGCCAGCAGCCCATTCGGGGCGGGCACCTATGGCTACACCTTC.

This clone was found a few times. The V gene is TRBV11-1, the J gene TRBJ1-2; a possible D gene is TRBD1 (5 bases). V lost 4 bases, J lost 2 bases, and 14 bases lay in between. This CDR3 contains 15 residues. Germline values: CDR1 SGHAT, CDR2 FQDESV (reference sequence). The DNA of the CDR3 is TGTGCCAGCAGCTGGGGGTCTGGGTCCAACTATGGCTACACCTTC. Its translation: CASSWGSGSNYGYTF.

This clone was recorded once. CDR3 nucleotide sequence: TGTGCCAGCAGTCCCGGGACAGGGCTCTACTTC. Protein: CASSPGTGLYF. The chain recombines TRBV6-5 with TRBJ2-7; 9 bases align to TRBD1. The germline V gene has CDR1 MNHEY and CDR2 SVGAGI. With V trimmed by 5 bases and J by 13 bases, 6 bases remained unmatched. The CDR3 runs 11 residues.

The CDR3 region is CSVTGGDYGYTF. For the CDR3, the DNA is TGCAGCGTCACAGGGGGCGACTATGGCTACACCTTC. The chain couples TRBV29-1 to TRBJ1-2; 9 nucleotides align to TRBD1. The V segment lost 6 bases and the J segment 3 bases; nucleotides outside the gene matches: 2. Germline values: CDR1 SQVTM, CDR2 ANQGSEA. The CDR3 has 12 residues.

The chain links TRBV19 to TRBJ2-3, with TRBD1 matching over 8 bases. V shed 10 bases and J 3 bases; nucleotides not matched to a gene: 6. The CDR3 runs to 13 residues. Germline CDR1 is LNHDA and CDR2 is SQIVND (reference sequence). CDR3 sequence (DNA): TGTGCCACCAAAGGACAGGGAACAGATACGCAGTATTTT. Protein product: CATKGQGTDTQYF.

The chain is built from TRBV28 and TRBJ1-2, with 8 bases matching TRBD1. The CDR3 sequence is 17 residues long. Trimming took 7 bases from V and 4 from J; bases not matched to a gene: 17. CDR1 and CDR2 (germline): MDHEN, SYDVKM. The CDR3 loop reads CASTQSGTGDPSYGYTF. The CDR3 DNA reads TGTGCCAGCACCCAGTCCGGGACAGGCGACCCTAGCTATGGCTACACCTTC.

The chain couples TRBV13 to TRBJ2-3; 9 bases match TRBD2. V shed 5 bases, J shed 0 bases, and the junction held 9 bases outside the gene matches. The length of the CDR3 is 17 residues. Per germline, CDR1 PRHDT and CDR2 FYEKMQ (reference sequence). CDR3 coding DNA: TGTGCCAGCAGCCTTGCTAGCGGGGTACCGAGCACAGATACGCAGTATTTT. Translated: CASSLASGVPSTDTQYF.

A few counts support this clone. This chain uses TRBV16 with TRBJ1-2; no firm D call. V was clipped by 2 bases and J by 2 bases, with 9 bases between them. Germline values: CDR1 KGHSY, CDR2 FQNENV. The CDR3 loop spans 14 amino acids. This chain's CDR3 is CASSQAALNYGYTF. CDR3 coding DNA: TGTGCCAGCAGCCAAGCGGCACTCAACTATGGCTACACCTTC.

The chain is built from TRBV2 and TRBJ1-1, with 10 nucleotides matching TRBD1. V lost 6 bases, J lost 4 bases, and 5 bases stayed unmatched. This CDR3 is built from 14 residues. Germline V gives CDR1 SNHLY, CDR2 FYNNEI. The CDR3 nucleotides read TGTGCCAGCAGACCCGACAGGGGGCTCACTGAAGCTTTCTTT. Translating it yields CASRPDRGLTEAFF.

As to this clone: A junction end diverges from the germline sequence, so it may reflect a read error. V usage is TRBV15 and J usage is TRBJ1-4; no clear D. CDR3 size: 16 residues. CDR1 is LNHNV, CDR2 YYDKDF, per germline (reference sequence). The CDR3 DNA reads TGTGCTACCAGCAGAGATCTACCGGCAACTAATGAAAAACTGTTTTTT. Amino acids: CATSRDLPATNEKLFF.

This chain links TRBV9 with TRBJ2-3; D is ambiguous. CDR1 and CDR2 from the germline V gene are SGDLS and YYNGEE. V lost 4 bases, J lost 1 base, and 10 bases lay in between. The CDR3 loop spans 14 amino acids. CDR3 region: CASSQSVGTDTQYF. CDR3 coding DNA: TGTGCCAGCAGCCAAAGCGTGGGCACAGATACGCAGTATTTT.

The rearrangement uses TRBV5-1 and TRBJ1-3, with a possible D match to TRBD1 (6 bases). CDR1 is SGHRS and CDR2 is YFSETQ in the germline V gene. CDR3 length: 14 amino acids. V was pared by 8 bases and J by 4 bases, with 16 bases between. The CDR3 region is CASAAGTQGNTIYF. CDR3 nucleotides: TGCGCCAGTGCTGCCGGGACACAAGGAAACACCATATATTTT.

The CDR3 is CASSLVRVQYQETQYF. The CDR3 DNA is TGTGCCAGCAGCTTAGTCCGGGTACAGTACCAAGAGACCCAGTACTTC. The J gene is TRBJ2-5, the V gene TRBV11-3; D not resolved. The CDR3 is made up of 16 amino acids. Deletions cut 1 base from V and 0 bases from J, with 12 bases between. Germline CDR1 and CDR2: SGHNT and YENEEA. The full variable domain, with the rest looked up from reference TRBV11-3 and TRBJ2-5, is EAGVVQSPRYKIIEKKQPVAFWCNPISGHNTLYWYLQNLGQGPELLIRYENEEAVDDSQLPKDRFSAERLKGVDSTLKIQPAELGDSAVYLCASSLVRVQYQETQYFGPGTRLLVL.

The rearrangement joins TRBV9 to TRBJ2-4; tentative D call: TRBD1 (5 bases). The CDR3 sequence is 16 residues long. Germline V CDR1 and CDR2: SGDLS, YYNGEE. Trimming cost V 0 bases and J 3 bases, with 13 bases left between them. This chain's CDR3 is CASSVDFGASKNIQYF. The CDR3, as DNA: TGTGCCAGCAGCGTAGATTTTGGGGCCAGCAAAAACATTCAGTACTTC.

The V call is TRBV4-1, the J call TRBJ1-3; TRBD1 might be the D (5 bases). The CDR3 contains 16 residues. The germline gives CDR1 MGHRA, CDR2 YSYEKL. V lost 4 bases and J lost 3, with 16 bases in between. CDR3 sequence reads: CASSRSTEGRGNTIYF. As DNA, the CDR3 is TGCGCCAGCAGCCGGAGCACTGAGGGGCGTGGAAACACCATATATTTT.

The J gene is TRBJ2-3, the V gene TRBV14; weak D call: TRBD1 (6 bases). The germline gives CDR1 SGHDN, CDR2 FVKESK. The CDR3 loop spans 14 amino acids. Trimming pared 7 bases from V and 4 bases from J, leaving 15 bases between. CDR3 sequence: CASTMGARSDTQYF. CDR3 DNA sequence: TGTGCCAGCACCATGGGGGCCAGGTCAGATACGCAGTATTTT.

Judged by abundance, this clone is medium-sized (0.01 to 0.1%). This chain links TRBV14 with TRBJ2-3, with D hard to call. V lost 4 bases to trimming and J lost 2 bases, with 4 bases between them. This CDR3 has 12 residues. Per the germline V gene, CDR1 is SGHDN and CDR2 is FVKESK. As DNA, the CDR3 is TGTGCCAGCAGCCTCTCCACAGATACGCAGTATTTT. Its protein product is CASSLSTDTQYF.

The CDR3 DNA reads TGTGCCAGTAGCAACCCGTTGACAGGGGATCAGCCCCAGCATTTT. Its translation: CASSNPLTGDQPQHF. The chain uses TRBV19 and TRBJ1-5; 8 positions agree with TRBD1. There are 15 residues in the CDR3. Germline CDR1 is LNHDA and CDR2 is SQIVND (reference sequence). V was clipped by 6 bases and J by 5 bases; unmatched bases: 9.

The chain recombines TRBV10-1 with TRBJ2-1; 10 bases agree with TRBD2. With 4 bases clipped from V and 4 bases from J, the junction kept 4 bases outside the gene matches. Germline CDR1 and CDR2: WNHNN and SYGVQD (reference sequence). This CDR3 is built from 15 residues. The CDR3 sequence: CASSGSSGSYNEQFF. The CDR3 nucleotides are TGCGCCAGCAGTGGGTCTAGCGGGAGTTACAATGAGCAGTTCTTC.

V usage is TRBV7-2 and J usage is TRBJ2-5; 11 bases line up with TRBD2. Germline values: CDR1 SGHTA, CDR2 FQGNSA. After removal of 3 bases from V and 5 bases from J, the junction contained 14 bases not matched to a gene. The CDR3 is made up of 18 amino acids. The CDR3 loop is CASSFSSSGGAVQETQYF. Here the CDR3 DNA reads TGTGCCAGCAGCTTTTCGAGTAGCGGGGGGGCGGTGCAGGAGACCCAGTACTTC.

This clone has just a few counts. This chain connects TRBV5-6 to TRBJ1-2; 8 bases line up with TRBD1. CDR3 length equals 16 residues. From germline, CDR1 is SGHDT and CDR2 YYEEEE. V lost 0 bases and J lost 4; bases outside the gene matches: 8. The CDR3 DNA is TGTGCCAGCAGCTTGGCCCAGGGGGCTCGAGGCTATGGCTACACCTTC. As protein: CASSLAQGARGYGYTF.

Concerning this clone: Other DNA sequences of this sample code for an identical CDR3. The gene calls are TRBV9 and TRBJ1-5; D is unresolved. This CDR3 is 14 amino acids long. In germline, CDR1 is SGDLS, CDR2 YYNGEE. Trimming pared 0 bases from V and 4 bases from J, leaving 8 bases between. The CDR3 DNA reads TGTGCCAGCAGCGTAGACGGGAGTAATCAGCCCCAGCATTTT. This gives the protein CASSVDGSNQPQHF.

V and J are TRBV7-6 and TRBJ1-5; D gene unclear. The CDR3 spans 13 residues. The V gene lost 5 bases and the J gene lost 7 bases, with 12 bases spanning the gap. The germline gives CDR1 SGHVS, CDR2 FNYEAQ. DNA for the CDR3: TGTGCCAGCAGCCCCGGTTGGGGACAGCCCCAGCATTTT. Translating it yields CASSPGWGQPQHF.

V and J are TRBV5-1 and TRBJ2-1, with a weak D call TRBD2 (6 bases). This CDR3 is built from 15 residues. The germline gives CDR1 SGHRS, CDR2 YFSETQ. V dropped 0 bases and J dropped 2 bases, with 9 bases sitting between them. CDR3 sequence reads: CASSLVAETYNEQFF. The DNA for the CDR3 is TGCGCCAGCAGCTTGGTAGCGGAGACCTACAATGAGCAGTTCTTC.

This clone came up a few times. This chain links TRBV30 with TRBJ1-2; D is unclear. CDR1 and CDR2 (germline): GTSNPN, SVGIG (reference sequence). The CDR3 has 12 amino acids. V was clipped by 5 bases and J by 8 bases, with 15 bases between them. This CDR3 reads CAWSGDPSGYTF. The CDR3 DNA reads as TGTGCCTGGTCCGGTGACCCCTCCGGCTACACCTTC.